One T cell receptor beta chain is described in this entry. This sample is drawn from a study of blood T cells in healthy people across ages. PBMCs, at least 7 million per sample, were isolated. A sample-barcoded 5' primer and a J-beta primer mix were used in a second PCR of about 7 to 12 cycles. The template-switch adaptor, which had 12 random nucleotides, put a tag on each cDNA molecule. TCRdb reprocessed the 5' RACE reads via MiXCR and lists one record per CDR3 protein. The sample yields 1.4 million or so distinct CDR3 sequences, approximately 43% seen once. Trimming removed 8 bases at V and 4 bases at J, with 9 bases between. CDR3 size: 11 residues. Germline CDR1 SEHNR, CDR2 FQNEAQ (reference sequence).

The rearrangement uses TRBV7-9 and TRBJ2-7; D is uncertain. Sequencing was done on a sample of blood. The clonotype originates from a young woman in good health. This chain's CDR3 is CASGLDYEQYF. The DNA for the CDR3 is TGTGCCAGCGGGCTTGATTACGAGCAGTACTTC.